This T cell receptor (beta chain) was captured by sequencing in a study of shared clonotypes between healthy human individuals. Findings and caveats of the study: Four donors shared roughly 5% of their naive CD4 clonotypes.

Germline assignment: CDR1 KGHSH and CDR2 LQKENI. Trimming took off 3 bases at V and 9 bases at J, with 9 bases between the two ends. This CDR3 contains 12 residues. Deep was the level used in running the assay. Study processing details: Quality scores were absent from the junction-only immunoSEQ sequences, so filtering differed. Sequencing was performed with immunoSEQ multiplex PCR; in TCRdb, only in-frame clones are kept and a portion is missing. V and J calls plus clone size are reproduced from that table; the DNA served to infer D and trimming. The sample records 2 million or so clones, about 95% being singletons. In the naive CD8 group, cells lacked CD45RO and were positively selected for CCR7, so terminally differentiated effector memory CD45RA+ cells were left out. Donors comprised only Caucasian adults living in Nashville, Tennessee. Notes on this clone: Its antigen remains unidentified.

The chain joins TRBV18 to TRBJ2-1; D gene uncertain. The sequenced sample consisted of naive CD8+ T cells sorted from blood. The source is a man between 18 and 29 years old in good health. The CDR3 is CASSPKLSEQFF. As DNA, the CDR3 is TGTGCCAGCTCACCCAAATTATCTGAGCAGTTCTTC.